This TCR beta chain appears in the sequencing data of a study of blood T cell repertoires in COVID-19. Study in general: There were acute and convalescent COVID-19 samples, and they came from the United States, Italy and Spain. PBMCs, B-cell-depleted T cells, or T cells were the source of the cDNA or gDNA that made up the material.

This CDR3 comprises 14 residues. In germline, CDR1 is LGHDT, CDR2 YNNKEL (reference sequence). Trimming removed 3 bases at V and 4 bases at J, with 13 bases between. In the original analysis: For nucleated cells, counts were estimated from reference gene primer amplification. Sequencing used immunoSEQ multiplex PCR; TCRdb keeps in-frame clones, though not all of them. The D gene and trimming were derived from the DNA, and the V and J assignments and clone size from that table. This table has some 100,000 clones, approximately 82% appearing once. The V call is TRBV3-1 (or the pseudogene TRBV3-2), the J call TRBJ2-7; TRBD1 might be the D (5 bases). This clonotype was obtained from a man aged 50 to 59 with active or convalescent COVID-19. Material: peripheral blood. The CDR3 protein is CASSHGRVAYEQYF. The CDR3 DNA is TGTGCCAGCAGCCACGGCAGGGTTGCGTACGAGCAGTACTTC.